This T cell receptor beta chain was sequenced in a study of vaccination and CD4 T cells after COVID-19. The sample holds a few counts of this clonotype. The antigen is undetermined. Treatment noted: roughly 11-day PBMC culture with coronavirus spike peptide pools or control peptides (ViraFEST assay). V lost 5 bases and J lost 9; bases outside the gene matches: 2. CDR3 length: 13 residues. The germline gives CDR1 SGHTA, CDR2 FQGTGA. Oncomine TCR Beta short-read sequencing was applied to DNA from cultured CD4+ T cells. TCRdb re-called the PCR reads through MiXCR, storing one row per CDR3 protein. In the table there are more than 15,000 distinct CDR3 sequences, around 28% of which are singletons.

The rearrangement uses TRBV7-3 and TRBJ2-1; 12 bases fit TRBD1. This TCR came from a human donor with COVID-19. The sample consisted of cultured CD4+ T cells from blood. CDR3 in DNA: TGTGCCAGCAGCCCGGGACAGGGGGCTGAGCAGTTCTTC. Its protein product is CASSPGQGAEQFF. Combining the CDR3 with reference TRBV7-3 and TRBJ2-1 gives the whole variable domain GAGVSQTPSNKVTEKGKYVELRCDPISGHTALYWYRQSLGQGPEFLIYFQGTGAADDSGLPNDRFFAVRPEGSVSTLKIQRTERGDSAVYLCASSPGQGAEQFFGPGTRLTVL.